Detailed here is one TCR beta chain. The data were produced by immunoSEQ multiplex PCR, yet TCRdb's version contains in-frame clones alone and is incomplete. The repertoire holds approximately 79,000 clones, with approximately 92% as singletons. These data come from a study of T cell changes during pregnancy in multiple sclerosis. The CDR3 has 11 residues. CDR1 and CDR2 (germline): GTSNPN, SVGIG (reference sequence). Trimming shortened V by 2 bases and J by 11 bases, and 12 bases separated the two germline ends. The chain links TRBV30 to TRBJ1-1; D is unclear. The TCR sequence derives from a female donor in good health, enrolled as a control in a pregnancy study. The sequencing here drew on peripheral blood, taken in the second trimester of pregnancy. CDR3 in amino acids: CAWSSGLGAFF. The CDR3 nucleotides are TGTGCCTGGAGTTCCGGCCTCGGGGCTTTCTTT.